The clone carrying this T cell receptor (beta chain) was seen more than once but under ten times. Its antigen is not identified. Genomic DNA constituted the template upon which TCR beta VDJ and CDR3 profiling was performed. TCRdb used MiXCR to reprocess the reads, holding one entry per CDR3 protein. The table has approximately 470,000 distinct CDR3 sequences, roughly 34% seen once. Previously, flow cytometry had revealed CD8+CD57+ cell expansion in the patients chosen for sequencing. This sample is part of a study of CD8+CD57+ T cells in acquired aplastic anemia. Study-level points and caveats: Overlap between patients and controls comprised roughly 28 CD8+ CDR3 sequences.

Germline lookup yields CDR1 LGHNA and CDR2 YSLEER. CDR3 size: 14 residues. V shed 1 base and J 5 bases; nucleotides not matched to a gene: 5. The J gene is TRBJ2-7, the V gene TRBV4-3; TRBD2 matches at 7 bases. This clonotype was sampled from a human donor with aplastic anemia. What was sequenced was sorted CD4+, CD8+, or CD8+CD57+ T cells (not recorded which) from PBMCs. The CDR3: CASSQAGGGNEQYF. CDR3 nucleotide sequence: TGCGCCAGCAGCCAAGCGGGGGGAGGAAACGAGCAGTACTTC.